Listed here is a single T cell receptor (beta chain). Its antigen specificity is not known. No much larger clone exists at a distance of one base, and base qualities are not known. RNA was extracted using the RNeasy kit, and roughly 0.5 to 1 ug of the RNA was reverse transcribed with random hexamers. The immunoSEQ multiplex PCR assay, covering 54 Vbeta and 13 Jbeta segments, was used to amplify TCR beta CDR3 regions. To correct PCR amplification bias, a synthetic template baseline was used for both primer optimization and computational correction. Processing in the source paper ran as follows. Reads were assigned to V, D and J genes according to IMGT and analyzed in immunoSEQ Analyzer, with only productive sequences retained. Clonality was computed as one minus Shannon entropy normalized by log2 of the number of productive unique sequences. Public and private clones were assessed among the 100 most prevalent clones of each patient and control. Susac-specific clones were defined as absent from healthy and MS cohorts, 1052 published viral clones and other ImmuneACCESS disease sequences. TCRdb reprocessing: public reads trimmed at Q25 with fastp, clones called with MiXCR, in-frame beta chains kept. For every CDR3 protein sequence, its rows merge into one entry that carries the most common genes and DNA. The V and J calls here are based on TCRdb, not the publication. The sample yields 200,000 to 250,000 distinct CDR3 sequences; 90% to 95% were counted once. 0.065% to 0.075% of the sample belongs to the ten largest clones.

High-throughput TCR beta sequencing profiled peripheral blood CD8+ and CD4+ T cells from healthy donors, Susac syndrome patients and multiple sclerosis patients. Treatment-naive patients with stable or active relapsing-remitting disease fulfilling revised McDonald criteria were used as multiple sclerosis controls. Bulk CD8+ and CD4+ T cells were purified magnetically by negative isolation, whereas CD8+ TEMRA cells were enriched by FACS. Blood was drawn into EDTA tubes, processed within 24 hours, and PBMCs were isolated by density gradient centrifugation. PBMCs intended for TCR sequencing were cryopreserved in liquid nitrogen and thawed later in a water bath at 37 degrees C. Purity of sorted or isolated CD4+, CD8+ and CD8+ TEMRA cells was at least 90%. V and J are trimmed by 2 bases and 2 bases, and the gene matches miss 4 bases of the junction. From the cysteine through the phenylalanine, the CDR3 covers 15 amino acids. Left in the record is the CDR3 DNA by itself, 45 bases read in frame from the first base. The germline V gene sets CDR1 to MNHEY and CDR2 to SVGAGI.

The record originates from a study of CD8 T cells in Susac syndrome (dated by TCRdb to between 2019 and 2020). At the level of the whole study: Whether CD8+ T cell activation and differentiation in Susac syndrome was antigen driven was tested using repertoire sequencing. Findings and caveats that apply to the study as a whole: The number of individuals in the TCR sequencing and HLA analysis was recognized as being relatively small.

The sample comprised CD4+ T cells from PBMCs. The sequence came from a human donor with multiple sclerosis. The rearranged chain carries TRBV6-5 and TRBJ2-3, and 7 junctional nucleotides match TRBD2. The bases read TGTGCCAGCAGTTACAGACTAGCTGACACAGATACGCAGTATTTT. This codes for CASSYRLADTDTQYF.